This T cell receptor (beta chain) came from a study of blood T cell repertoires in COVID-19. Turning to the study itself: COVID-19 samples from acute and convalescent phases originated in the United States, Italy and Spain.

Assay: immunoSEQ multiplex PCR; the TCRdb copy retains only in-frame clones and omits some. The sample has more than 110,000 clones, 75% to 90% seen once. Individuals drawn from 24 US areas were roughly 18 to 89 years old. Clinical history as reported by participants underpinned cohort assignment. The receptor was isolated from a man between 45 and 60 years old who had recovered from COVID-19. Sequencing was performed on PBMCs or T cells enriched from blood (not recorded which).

CDR3 in amino acids: CASSLQLLAGGSGQFF. CDR3 coding DNA: TGTGCCAGCAGCTTGCAATTGCTAGCGGGAGGATCTGGACAGTTCTTC. This rearrangement joins TRBV5-5 to TRBJ2-1, with 11 positions matching TRBD2. Losses at the gene ends were 1 base for V and 13 bases for J; bases not matched to a gene: 13. Germline V gene lookup returns CDR1 SGHKS and CDR2 YYEKEE (reference sequence). CDR3 length equals 16 residues.